These 10 T cell receptor beta chains came from one sample sequenced in a study of blood T cell repertoires in COVID-19. The assay was immunoSEQ multiplex PCR, and TCRdb's table has in-frame clones only and misses some. Among about 220,000 clones listed, just over 85% were seen once. The specimen was PBMCs or T cells enriched from blood (not recorded which). These receptor sequences come from a woman aged 45-60 years with acute COVID-19.

The V gene is TRBV6-6, the J gene TRBJ2-3, with D perhaps TRBD1 (6 bases). Germline CDR1 MNHNY, CDR2 SVGAGI (reference sequence). The V and J ends lost 9 bases and 3 bases respectively, with 13 bases between them. CDR3 length: 13 residues. The CDR3 region is CASSRGETDTQYF. CDR3 sequence (DNA): TGTGCCAGTAGCAGGGGAGAGACAGATACGCAGTATTTT.

The chain joins TRBV27 to TRBJ2-3, with 12 bases fitting TRBD2. The CDR3 is made up of 14 amino acids. CDR1 is MNHEY and CDR2 is SMNVEV in the germline V gene (reference sequence). The trim removed 5 bases at V and 8 bases at J, leaving 5 bases unmatched. The CDR3 is CASSQTSGRGTQYF. The CDR3 DNA is TGTGCCAGCAGTCAGACTAGCGGGAGAGGTACGCAGTATTTT.

This chain connects TRBV5-1 to TRBJ2-7; 7 bases are a match to TRBD2. Per germline, CDR1 SGHRS and CDR2 YFSETQ. The CDR3 has 16 amino acids. V lost 0 bases, J lost 0 bases, and 6 bases stayed unmatched. The CDR3 loop is CASSLDGGSVSYEQYF. CDR3 in DNA: TGCGCCAGCAGCTTGGACGGCGGGAGCGTCTCCTACGAGCAGTACTTC.

This clone was detected only once. The V and J genes are TRBV28 and TRBJ1-6; perhaps TRBD1 as D (6 bases). Looked up from germline, CDR1 is MDHEN and CDR2 is SYDVKM. Trimming removed 7 bases from V and 5 bases from J, with 15 bases in between. The CDR3 loop spans 15 amino acids. CDR3 coding DNA: TGTGCCAGCATTCCAGGACAGTCTAATAATTCACCCCTCCACTTT. This gives the protein CASIPGQSNNSPLHF.

J is TRBJ1-4 and V is TRBV27, with 9 nucleotides matching TRBD1. The CDR3 spans 13 residues. Germline values: CDR1 MNHEY, CDR2 SMNVEV (reference sequence). The V segment lost 6 bases and the J segment 6 bases; nucleotides outside the gene matches: 2. The DNA of the CDR3 is TGTGCCAGCAGAGGGACAGGGCATGAAAAACTGTTTTTT. Protein product: CASRGTGHEKLFF.

The CDR3 DNA is TGTGCCAGCTGTGAGCCGGGACAGGGAAACACCATATATTTT. As protein: CASCEPGQGNTIYF. The chain couples TRBV28 to TRBJ1-3; 7 nucleotides agree with TRBD1. Germline CDR1 reads MDHEN; CDR2 reads SYDVKM. There are 14 residues in the CDR3. The junction had 8 bases not matched to a gene; V was cut back by 8 bases and J by 4 bases.

This chain links TRBV24-1 with TRBJ2-5; TRBD1 matches at 10 bases. The ends lost 8 bases at V and 4 bases at J; junction bases unmatched: 3. This CDR3 is built from 13 residues. Germline CDR1 is KGHDR and CDR2 is SFDVKD. The CDR3 coding sequence is TGTGCCACCACGGACAGGGGGGCAGAGACCCAGTACTTC. Its translation: CATTDRGAETQYF.

This clone was seen ten or more times. V and J are TRBV28 and TRBJ1-2; 12 bases align to TRBD1. This CDR3 comprises 17 residues. V gave up 2 bases and J gave up 2 bases; unmatched junction bases: 6. From germline, CDR1 is MDHEN and CDR2 SYDVKM. The CDR3 region is CASSLAGTGGGNYGYTF. The CDR3 nucleotides read TGTGCCAGCAGTTTAGCTGGGACAGGGGGCGGGAACTATGGCTACACCTTC.

V is TRBV28 and J is TRBJ1-6; 9 nucleotides agree with TRBD1. The germline gives CDR1 MDHEN, CDR2 SYDVKM. The CDR3 sequence is 15 residues long. J was trimmed by 8 bases and V by 5 bases; bases with no gene match: 7. The CDR3 sequence is CASSLRDREYSPLHF. CDR3 DNA: TGTGCCAGCAGTCTAAGGGACAGGGAATATTCACCCCTCCACTTT.

The chain recombines TRBV28 with TRBJ2-5, with 11 nucleotides matching TRBD2. V was clipped by 6 bases and J by 5 bases; unmatched bases: 11. This CDR3 has 16 residues. Germline values: CDR1 MDHEN, CDR2 SYDVKM. CDR3: CASRPSLAGGIETQYF. DNA for the CDR3: TGTGCCAGCAGGCCAAGTCTAGCGGGAGGTATCGAGACCCAGTACTTC. Based on the CDR3 plus reference TRBV28 and TRBJ2-5, the full variable domain is DVKVTQSSRYLVKRTGEKVFLECVQDMDHENMFWYRQDPGLGLRLIYFSYDVKMKEKGDIPEGYSVSREKKERFSLILESASTNQTSMYLCASRPSLAGGIETQYFGPGTRLLVL.